The text below deals with one TCR beta chain. Its recognized antigen is unknown. No base quality information exists; no much larger clone differs at one position. The sample comes from a study of Ad26.COV2.S vaccination and SARS-CoV-2 variants (dated by TCRdb to 2020 to 2022). About the full investigation: Donors in the vaccine arm were drawn from COV1001, a phase I-IIa trial of Ad26.COV2.S in healthy adults that was multicentre, randomized, double-blind and placebo-controlled. Trial participants were randomized into five groups of five: low-dose or high-dose Ad26.COV2.S given once or twice, or placebo on both occasions. The TCR-sequenced set comprised around 30 samples: around 20 Ad26.COV2.S vaccine recipients, 5 placebo recipients and 8 SARS-CoV-2 convalescent individuals. TCRbeta repertoire sequencing served as the tool for gauging how specific and how broad the SARS-CoV-2-reactive T cell receptors were following Ad26.COV2.S vaccination. Throughout the experiments and outcome assessment, investigators stayed blinded to trial group allocation. Ad26.COV2.S was administered intramuscularly at 5 x 10^10 or 1 x 10^11 viral particles, either as a single shot or as two shots given 56 days apart.

The immunoSEQ Assay was the method used to sequence TCRbeta CDR3 regions. After extraction, genomic DNA underwent amplification by bias-controlled multiplex PCR, followed by high-throughput sequencing. Regarding the original processing steps: To quantify the absolute abundance of every unique TCRbeta CDR3 region, sequences were collapsed and filtered. T cell fraction was estimated by normalizing TCRbeta template counts to usable DNA, which was measured by amplifying reference genes present in all nucleated cells. Repertoire TCRs were annotated as SARS-CoV-2-specific when V gene, CDR3 amino acid sequence and J gene were exactly matched to a known reactive TCR set. The reference SARS-CoV-2 TCR set was derived from MIRA and filtered for enrichment in COVID-19-positive ImmuneCODE repertoires, a step that removed public or cross-reactive TCRs. Based on the MIRA antigens, annotated TCRs were further analysed at the level of specific ORF or position within ORF. Breadth was defined as the number of annotated unique rearrangements divided by the total number of unique productive rearrangements, and depth was defined as the summed frequency of the annotated unique rearrangements. Two-sided Wilcoxon rank-sum tests were applied when comparing TCR breadth between groups. In TCRdb, the immuneACCESS table is reduced to in-frame sequences with V and J assigned. These tables do not hold every clone; where another copy was compared, an unresolved V gene accounts for under half, and the others remain unexplained. Clonal size and the V and J genes are those of that table, whereas D and trimming came from the DNA. This sample has about 350,000 clones in its table, and about 88% of those were observed once. Together, the top ten hold less than 4% of the sample.

Results the study describes overall, beyond this receptor: Spike-specific TCR breadth was higher in Ad26.COV2.S recipients than in placebo recipients (P = 0.0014). According to the authors, total T cell responses may have been underestimated by the TCR breadth and depth analyses. The study lacked the statistical power to compare responses across vaccine doses or regimens. Substantial breadth of spike-specific CD8+ and CD4+ T cell responses was reported after vaccination. Vaccine and placebo recipients had similar non-spike TCR breadth, a finding consistent with the vaccine containing only spike.

The intended sense of this specimen's treatment or condition label: over 15 received Ad26.COV2.S at low or high dose, single or two shots; several received placebo; per-sample allocation not given. For vaccine and placebo recipients, repertoires were sequenced using samples collected on day 63 after the first injection. Between 29 July and 7 August 2020, Cohort 1b enrolled some 25 adults aged 18-55 years at one site in Boston, USA. As a vaccine, Ad26.COV2.S was a replication-incompetent adenovirus type 26 vector that expressed a prefusion-stabilized SARS-CoV-2 spike protein derived from the original Wuhan strain. At the junction V is shortened by 4 bases and J by 2 bases; bases outside the gene matches: 5. Including the terminal cysteine and phenylalanine, the CDR3 comprises 15 residues. The CDR3 DNA has 45 bases and is translated from base 1. Based on the germline V gene, the CDR1 and CDR2 sequences are ENHRY and SYGVKD.

This sample comprised peripheral blood, obtained in a trial of Ad26.COV2.S vaccine versus placebo. This sequence was found in a person between 18 and 65 years old who received the Ad26.COV2.S COVID-19 vaccine or a placebo. The sequence is built from TRBV10-3 and TRBJ2-5, with 9 bases aligning to TRBD2. The CDR3 protein is CAISGLAGLQETQYF. The DNA sequence is TGTGCCATCAGTGGTCTAGCGGGGCTACAAGAGACCCAGTACTTC.